This T cell receptor beta chain comes out of a study of blood T cell repertoires in COVID-19. Trimming stripped 0 bases from V and 4 bases from J, with 6 bases between. CDR3 size: 13 residues. CDR1 and CDR2 from the germline V gene are MNHEY and SVGAGI. The protocol was immunoSEQ multiplex PCR, while the TCRdb copy is restricted to in-frame clones and leaves out a portion. The table lists under 300,000 clones, over 75% of them singletons. Participant age was about 18 to 89 years, and participants resided in roughly 25 US areas. Clinical histories supplied by participants themselves formed the basis of cohort assignment.

The sequence was collected from a woman aged 50 to 65 who had recovered from COVID-19. The chain combines TRBV6-5 with TRBJ2-5; D call uncertain. Sequenced input: PBMCs or T cells enriched from blood (not recorded which). CDR3 sequence reads: CASSYSRGETQYF. The CDR3 DNA reads TGTGCCAGCAGTTACTCGAGAGGAGAGACCCAGTACTTC.